This TCR beta chain was recovered during a study of blood T cell repertoires in COVID-19. For the study at large: The United States, Italy and Spain were the sources of the acute and convalescent COVID-19 samples.

Produced via immunoSEQ multiplex PCR; TCRdb's table is partial and in-frame only. The sample lists about 220,000 clones, roughly 85% occurring once. Self-reported history from a screening survey and questionnaire set each donor's cohort. Germline values: CDR1 LGHDT, CDR2 YNNKEL (reference sequence). Trimming pared 1 base from V and 3 bases from J, leaving 10 bases between. The CDR3 has 15 residues. This clonotype was obtained from a woman aged 35 to 49 with acute COVID-19. The V and J genes are TRBV3-1 (or the pseudogene TRBV3-2) and TRBJ1-5; tentatively, D is TRBD1 (6 bases). The material sequenced was PBMCs or T cells enriched from blood (not recorded which). The CDR3 sequence: CASSQGRDTNQPQHF. In DNA, the CDR3 is TGTGCCAGCAGCCAAGGCCGGGACACCAATCAGCCCCAGCATTTT.